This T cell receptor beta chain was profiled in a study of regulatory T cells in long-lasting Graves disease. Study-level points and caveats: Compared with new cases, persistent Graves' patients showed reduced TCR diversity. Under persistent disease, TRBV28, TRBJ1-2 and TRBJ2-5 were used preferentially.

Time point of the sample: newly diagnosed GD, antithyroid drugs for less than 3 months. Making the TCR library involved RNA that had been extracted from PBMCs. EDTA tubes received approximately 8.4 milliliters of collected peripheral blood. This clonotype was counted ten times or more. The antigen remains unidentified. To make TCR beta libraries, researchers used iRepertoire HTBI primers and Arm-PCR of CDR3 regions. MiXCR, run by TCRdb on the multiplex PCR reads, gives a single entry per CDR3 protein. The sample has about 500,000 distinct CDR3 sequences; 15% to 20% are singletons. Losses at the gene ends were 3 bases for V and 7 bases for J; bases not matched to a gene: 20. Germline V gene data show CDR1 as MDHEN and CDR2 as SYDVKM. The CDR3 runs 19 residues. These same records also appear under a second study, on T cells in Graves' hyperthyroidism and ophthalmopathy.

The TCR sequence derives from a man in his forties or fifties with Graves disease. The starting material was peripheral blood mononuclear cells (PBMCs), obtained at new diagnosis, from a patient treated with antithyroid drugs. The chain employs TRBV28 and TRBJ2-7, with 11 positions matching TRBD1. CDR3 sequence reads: CASSFMWSRTGGEWMEQYF. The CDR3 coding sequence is TGTGCCAGCAGTTTCATGTGGTCGAGGACAGGGGGCGAATGGATGGAGCAGTACTTC.